These 28 T cell receptor beta chains share one sample of origin, sequenced in a study of T-cell reconstitution after alpha-beta-depleted transplantation in children. Unique molecular identifiers were built into the TCRbeta library. TCRdb re-analysed the PCR reads in MiXCR, keeping a single row per CDR3 protein. In the table there are fewer than 550,000 distinct CDR3 sequences, 10% of which are singletons. Material: PBMCs, obtained before TCRalphabeta/CD19-depleted stem cell transplant. Every receptor here comes from a child under 10 years old with inherited bone marrow failure, due to receive a stem cell transplant.

CDR3 nucleotides: TGTGCCAGCGGTCTGTGGTTGAAAGAGACCCAGTACTTC. Translated, it gives CASGLWLKETQYF. V and J are TRBV5-6 and TRBJ2-5, with D unclear. CDR1 and CDR2 (germline): SGHDT, YYEEEE. V shed 7 bases and J shed 3 bases, with 13 bases lying between them. The CDR3 is 13 residues long. The entire variable domain, with the rest obtained from reference TRBV5-6 and TRBJ2-5, is as follows: DAGVTQSPTHLIKTRGQQVTLRCSPKSGHDTVSWYQQALGQGPQFIFQYYEEEERQRGNFPDRFSGHQFPNYSSELNVNALLLGDSALYLCASGLWLKETQYFGPGTRLLVL.

V gene TRBV24-1 combines with J gene TRBJ2-2; D gene unclear. Trimming removed 3 bases from V and 5 bases from J, with 9 bases in between. The CDR3 covers 14 residues. Looked up from germline, CDR1 is KGHDR and CDR2 is SFDVKD. CDR3 nucleotides: TGTGCCACCAGTGATAGGTACTTGACCGGGGAGCTGTTTTTT. As protein: CATSDRYLTGELFF.

This clonotype was counted a few times. The chain couples TRBV19 to TRBJ2-1; D might be TRBD1 (5 bases). From germline, CDR1 is LNHDA and CDR2 SQIVND (reference sequence). The CDR3 is 13 amino acids. V lost 3 bases to trimming and J lost 6 bases, with 9 bases between them. CDR3 protein: CASSMPRGNEQFF. As DNA, the CDR3 is TGTGCCAGTAGTATGCCTAGGGGCAATGAGCAGTTCTTC. The complete variable domain, with remaining parts taken from reference TRBV19 and TRBJ2-1, reads DGGITQSPKYLFRKEGQNVTLSCEQNLNHDAMYWYRQDPGQGLRLIYYSQIVNDFQKGDIAEGYSVSREKKESFPLTVTSAQKNPTAFYLCASSMPRGNEQFFGPGTRLTVL.

This clonotype was seen many times. The V call is TRBV24-1, the J call TRBJ2-1, with D uncertain. The length of the CDR3 is 14 residues. Trimming stripped 0 bases from V and 6 bases from J, with 8 bases between. Germline values: CDR1 KGHDR, CDR2 SFDVKD. For the CDR3, the DNA is TGTGCCACCAGTGATTTGGGACGCAGCAATGAGCAGTTCTTC. Protein product: CATSDLGRSNEQFF.

A remark on this clonotype: Its ends do not fully match the called genes, so a read error is possible. The chain links TRBV6-1 to TRBJ1-5, with TRBD1 matching over 8 bases. The CDR3 totals 15 residues. Germline V gene data show CDR1 as MNHNS and CDR2 as SASEGT. In nucleotides, the CDR3 is TGTGCCCGCAGTCCCTTTCAGGGGGCGAATCAGCCCCAGCATTTT. Translation: CARSPFQGANQPQHF.

This clonotype was counted many times. The V gene is TRBV4-3, the J gene TRBJ1-3, with TRBD1 matching 9 bases. The CDR3 is made up of 14 amino acids. The trim removed 3 bases at V and 8 bases at J, leaving 5 bases unmatched. Per the germline V gene, CDR1 is LGHNA and CDR2 is YSLEER. The DNA for the CDR3 is TGCGCCAGCAGCCAGTACAGGGGGCATGACACCATATATTTT. Translating it yields CASSQYRGHDTIYF.

This clonotype was counted only a few times. This chain connects TRBV23-1 to TRBJ2-7; no clear D. TRBV23-1 falls under the ORF class, with uncertain function. This CDR3 region has 14 residues. V was clipped by 0 bases and J by 0 bases, with 6 bases between them. The CDR3 bases are TGCGCCAGCAGTCAATCGGCCGTCTCCTACGAGCAGTACTTC. As protein: CASSQSAVSYEQYF.

This clonotype has only a few counts. J is TRBJ2-1 and V is TRBV3-1, with TRBD2 matching 9 bases. From germline, CDR1 is LGHDT and CDR2 YNNKEL (reference sequence). The V and J ends lost 2 bases and 4 bases, in that order; junction bases with no gene match: 9. The CDR3 loop spans 17 amino acids. The DNA of the CDR3 is TGTGCCAGCAGCCAATTAGAGCGGGAGGTGTTGTACAATGAGCAGTTCTTC. Amino acid sequence: CASSQLEREVLYNEQFF.

This chain uses TRBV7-2 with TRBJ2-7; D not certain. The V gene's germline CDR1 is SGHTA and CDR2 FQGNSA. The V end lost 5 bases, the J end lost 4 bases, and 15 bases lay between the germline ends. The CDR3 sequence is 14 residues long. The CDR3 here is CASSLVGDTYEQYF. The DNA for the CDR3 is TGTGCCAGCAGCCTCGTTGGAGACACGTACGAGCAGTACTTC.

For this clonotype: A much larger clone differs by one base, so this may be a read error. The rearrangement links TRBV12-3 or TRBV12-4 to TRBJ1-1, with no clear D. The CDR3 loop spans 14 amino acids. The CDR3 protein is CASSQRRLNTEVFF. The CDR3 DNA reads TGTGCCAGCAGTCAGCGACGGTTGAACACTGAAGTTTTCTTT.

There are many counts of this clonotype. The chain is built from TRBV30 and TRBJ2-1, with D hard to call. V was shortened by 4 bases and J by 0 bases, with 13 bases between the two germline ends. Germline V lookup: CDR1 GTSNPN, CDR2 SVGIG (reference sequence). CDR3 length equals 15 residues. CDR3 loop: CAWTYGVSSYNEQFF. The CDR3 DNA follows: TGTGCCTGGACCTATGGGGTGAGCTCCTACAATGAGCAGTTCTTC.

This clonotype has ten or more counts. The V gene is TRBV10-3, the J gene TRBJ2-7, with D unresolved. V lost 8 bases and J 4 bases, leaving 18 bases between the germline ends. The germline CDR1 and CDR2 sequences are ENHRY and SYGVKD. This CDR3 region has 14 residues. Written as DNA, the CDR3 is TGTGCCATCCGGAGCCCCGAAGAAGGGTACGAGCAGTACTTC. This encodes CAIRSPEEGYEQYF.

This clonotype was detected ten times or more. This chain joins TRBV4-3 and TRBJ1-1; no definite D call. The CDR3 loop spans 16 amino acids. Germline V gives CDR1 LGHNA, CDR2 YSLEER. With 4 bases removed from V and 5 bases from J, the gap between germline ends came to 20 bases. CDR3 loop: CASSPGLLLGGTEAFF. Here the CDR3 DNA reads TGCGCCAGCAGCCCAGGTCTTTTACTGGGAGGGACTGAAGCTTTCTTT.

This clonotype was detected ten times or more. The V call is TRBV29-1, the J call TRBJ2-1, with TRBD2 matching over 13 bases. The CDR3 covers 16 residues. V dropped 7 bases and J dropped 2; count of bases not matched to a gene: 8. CDR1 is SQVTM and CDR2 is ANQGSEA in the germline V gene. The CDR3 DNA is TGCAGCGCCAGAGGACTAGCGGGGGAACCCTACAATGAGCAGTTCTTC. Protein product: CSARGLAGEPYNEQFF.

This clonotype was counted at least ten times. The rearrangement joins TRBV29-1 to TRBJ2-1, with D possibly TRBD1 on 5 matching bases. The germline gives CDR1 SQVTM, CDR2 ANQGSEA. The CDR3 consists of 16 residues. Trimming removed 0 bases at V and 0 bases at J, with 12 bases between. CDR3: CSVEDAGALSYNEQFF. As DNA, the CDR3 is TGCAGCGTTGAAGATGCTGGGGCCCTCTCCTACAATGAGCAGTTCTTC.

This clonotype was detected many times. The gene calls are TRBV27 and TRBJ2-7; D not certain. V was cut by 0 bases and J by 4 bases, with 10 bases left in between. This CDR3 is built from 14 residues. Germline values: CDR1 MNHEY, CDR2 SMNVEV (reference sequence). CDR3 sequence: CASSLSPRTYEQYF. CDR3 sequence (DNA): TGTGCCAGCAGTTTATCCCCCAGGACGTACGAGCAGTACTTC.

This clonotype was observed a few times. The chain links TRBV20-1 to TRBJ2-7, with D possibly being TRBD2 (6 bases). This CDR3 spans 13 amino acids. Germline CDR1 DFQATT, CDR2 SNEGSKA (reference sequence). The V gene lost 5 bases and the J gene lost 1 base, with 12 bases spanning the gap. In DNA, the CDR3 is TGCAGTGCTGCCTGGACTATTTCCTACGAGCAGTACTTC. It encodes CSAAWTISYEQYF.

CDR3 sequence: CASSQSQGTNYGYTF. CDR3 nucleotides: TGTGCCAGCAGCCAATCCCAGGGGACTAACTATGGCTACACCTTC. This chain joins TRBV3-1 and TRBJ1-2; D is perhaps TRBD1 (6 bases). CDR1 is LGHDT and CDR2 is YNNKEL in the germline V gene (reference sequence). The CDR3 is 15 residues long. The V end lost 2 bases, the J end lost 0 bases, and 10 bases lay between the germline ends.

This clonotype was counted ten times or more. The chain couples TRBV7-9 to TRBJ2-7; D is uncertain. Per germline, CDR1 SEHNR and CDR2 FQNEAQ (reference sequence). Between the trimmed V and J ends, which lost 1 base and 2 bases, there was a span of 9 bases. This CDR3 comprises 14 residues. Here the CDR3 DNA reads TGTGCCAGCAGCTTAGAGGGATCGCCCTACGAGCAGTACTTC. It specifies CASSLEGSPYEQYF.

Ten or more counts support this clonotype. At one end the junction does not follow the germline gene, possibly because of a read error. The J gene is TRBJ2-3, the V gene TRBV27; the D gene is possibly TRBD2 (5 bases). Germline assignment: CDR1 MNHEY and CDR2 SMNVEV (reference sequence). This CDR3 contains 11 residues. CDR3 DNA sequence: TGTGCCAGCAGCTTATCGGGAACGCAGTATTTT. Protein: CASSLSGTQYF.

This clonotype was counted ten times or more. The rearrangement uses TRBV12-3 or TRBV12-4 and TRBJ2-3, with 10 bases that match TRBD2. Trimming took 2 bases from V and 2 from J; bases not matched to a gene: 4. The CDR3 has 16 residues. The CDR3 DNA sequence: TGTGCCAGCAGTTTATTCGGACTAGCGGCCACAGATACGCAGTATTTT. Its protein product is CASSLFGLAATDTQYF.

This clonotype was observed many times. V and J are TRBV14 and TRBJ1-6; D not certain. The CDR3 is 15 amino acids. V lost 3 bases and J lost 4, with 10 bases in between. In germline, CDR1 is SGHDN, CDR2 FVKESK. CDR3 nucleotides: TGTGCCAGCAGCCAGAGGACGGAGTATAATTCACCCCTCCACTTT. Amino acid sequence: CASSQRTEYNSPLHF.

Ten or more counts support this clonotype. The chain combines TRBV6-6 with TRBJ2-7; D gene uncertain. The V end was cut by 4 bases, the J end by 9 bases, with 16 bases between. The CDR3 spans 13 residues. The V gene's germline CDR1 is MNHNY and CDR2 SVGAGI (reference sequence). CDR3 in amino acids: CASSLGSLGLQYF. For the CDR3, the DNA is TGTGCCAGCAGTTTGGGAAGTCTGGGCTTGCAGTACTTC.

The rearrangement joins TRBV12-3 or TRBV12-4 to TRBJ1-3, with D perhaps TRBD1 (5 bases). The CDR3 is made up of 14 amino acids. Trimming removed 3 bases at V and 7 bases at J, with 13 bases between. For the CDR3, the DNA is TGTGCCAGCAGTTTTTCCGGGGCGGGGAACACCATATATTTT. As protein: CASSFSGAGNTIYF.

This clonotype was counted ten times or more. The chain employs TRBV12-3 or TRBV12-4 and TRBJ2-7, with 8 bases identical to TRBD2. The junction had 12 bases not matched to a gene; V was cut back by 6 bases and J by 2 bases. The CDR3 runs 16 residues. The CDR3 DNA is TGTGCCAGCAGCCCCTGGCGGGGGGCCGGACCCTACGAGCAGTACTTC. This codes for CASSPWRGAGPYEQYF.

There are many counts of this clonotype. The chain couples TRBV5-1 to TRBJ1-1; possible D gene TRBD1, 6 bases. V lost 5 bases to trimming and J lost 2 bases, with 10 bases between them. There are 13 residues in the CDR3. The germline V gene encodes CDR1 SGHRS and CDR2 YFSETQ. CDR3: CASRSDSNTEAFF. Here the CDR3 DNA reads TGCGCCAGCAGGTCGGACAGTAACACTGAAGCTTTCTTT.

This clonotype has more than one count but fewer than ten. The chain employs TRBV18 and TRBJ2-7, with TRBD2 identical over 12 bases. The J segment lost 5 bases and the V segment lost 5 bases, leaving 7 bases of the junction unmatched. Per the germline V gene, CDR1 is KGHSH and CDR2 is LQKENI. The length of the CDR3 is 15 residues. DNA of the CDR3: TGTGCCAGCTCATGGACTAGCGGGAAACAGGACGAGCAGTACTTC. Protein: CASSWTSGKQDEQYF.

This clonotype has ten or more counts. The rearrangement joins TRBV6-1 to TRBJ2-3; 7 bases align to TRBD1. V gave up 8 bases and J gave up 4 bases; unmatched junction bases: 12. CDR1 is MNHNS, CDR2 SASEGT, per germline. The CDR3 runs to 15 residues. CDR3 bases: TGTGCCAGCTCTACCTCATACAGGGGATCAGATACGCAGTATTTT. This gives the protein CASSTSYRGSDTQYF.